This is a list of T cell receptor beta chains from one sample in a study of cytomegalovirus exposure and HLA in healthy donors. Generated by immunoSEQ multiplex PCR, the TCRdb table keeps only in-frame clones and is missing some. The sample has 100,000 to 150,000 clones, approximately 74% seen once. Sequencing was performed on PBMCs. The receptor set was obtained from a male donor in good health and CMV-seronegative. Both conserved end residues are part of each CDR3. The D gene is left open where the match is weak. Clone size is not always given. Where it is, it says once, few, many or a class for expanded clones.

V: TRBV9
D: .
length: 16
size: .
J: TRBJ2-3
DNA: TGTGCCAGCAGCGTAGCGGGACACCTCAGTTCTCATACGCAGTATTTT
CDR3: CASSVAGHLSSHTQYF

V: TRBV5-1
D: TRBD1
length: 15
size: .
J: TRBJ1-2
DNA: TGCGCCAGCAGCTCACGCTCGGACAGGGGGTATGGCTACACCTTC
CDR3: CASSSRSDRGYGYTF

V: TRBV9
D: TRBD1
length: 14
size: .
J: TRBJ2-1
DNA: TGTGCCAGCAGTGATGGGACAGGCGGAGGTGAGCAGTTCTTC
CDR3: CASSDGTGGGEQFF

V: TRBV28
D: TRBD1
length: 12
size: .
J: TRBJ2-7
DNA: TGTGCCAGCAGACCAGGGGGATACGAGCAGTACTTC
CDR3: CASRPGGYEQYF

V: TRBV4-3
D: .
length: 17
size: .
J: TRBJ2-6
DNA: TGCGCCAGCAGCCAGGGGCCGACCAGCTCTGGGGCCAACGTCCTGACTTTC
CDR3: CASSQGPTSSGANVLTF

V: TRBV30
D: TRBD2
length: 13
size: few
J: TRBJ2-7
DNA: TGTGCCTCAGGGACTAGCGGAGCCTACGAGCAGTACTTC
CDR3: CASGTSGAYEQYF

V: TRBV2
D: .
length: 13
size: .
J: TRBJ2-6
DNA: TGTGCCAGCCGGGTCGGTGGGGCCAACGTCCTGACTTTC
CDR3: CASRVGGANVLTF

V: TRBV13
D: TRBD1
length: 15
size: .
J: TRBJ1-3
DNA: TGTGCCAGCAGTTATCAGGGGGCAACTGGAAACACCATATATTTT
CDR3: CASSYQGATGNTIYF

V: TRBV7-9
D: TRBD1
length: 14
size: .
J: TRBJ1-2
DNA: TGTGCCAGCAGCTTACTCCGGACAGGTAGTGGCTACACCTTC
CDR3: CASSLLRTGSGYTF

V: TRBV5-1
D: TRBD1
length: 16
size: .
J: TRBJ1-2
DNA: TGCGCCAGCAGCGGAAGTCAGGGGGCCGAGAACTATGGCTACACCTTC
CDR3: CASSGSQGAENYGYTF

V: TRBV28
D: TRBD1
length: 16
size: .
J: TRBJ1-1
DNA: TGTGCCAGCACCTTCAAGCAGGGACAGGATAACACTGAAGCTTTCTTT
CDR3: CASTFKQGQDNTEAFF

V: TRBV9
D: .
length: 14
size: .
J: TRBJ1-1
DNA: TGTGCCAGCAGCGTAGTTGACAGTAGCACTGAAGCTTTCTTT
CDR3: CASSVVDSSTEAFF

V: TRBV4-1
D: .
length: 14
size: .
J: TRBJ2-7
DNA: TGCGCCAGCAGCACTCAGGCAGGATATGACGAGCAGTACTTC
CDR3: CASSTQAGYDEQYF

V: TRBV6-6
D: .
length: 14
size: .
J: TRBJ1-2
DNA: TGTGCCAGCAGTCTGGACAGTGTTAACTATGGTTACACCTTC
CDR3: CASSLDSVNYGYTF

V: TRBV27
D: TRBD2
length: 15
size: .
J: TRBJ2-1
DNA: TGTGCCAGCAGTCAAGGGACTAGCCGCGTTGGTGAGCAGTTCTTC
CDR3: CASSQGTSRVGEQFF

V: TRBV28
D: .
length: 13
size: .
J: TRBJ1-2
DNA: TGTGCCAGCAGCCCCGGGAAAAACTATGGCTACACCTTC
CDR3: CASSPGKNYGYTF

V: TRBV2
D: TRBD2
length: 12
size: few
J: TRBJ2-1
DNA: TGTGCCAGCAGTCGGGAGGGGAATGAGCAGTTCTTC
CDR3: CASSREGNEQFF

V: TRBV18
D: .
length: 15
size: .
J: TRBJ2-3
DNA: TGTGCCAGCTCCCTTTTGGGGGGGCCTACAGATACGCAGTATTTT
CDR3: CASSLLGGPTDTQYF

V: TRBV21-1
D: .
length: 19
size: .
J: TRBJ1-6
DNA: TGTGCCAGCATCAGGGCCCCAATATGGCAAAGCTCCTATAATTCACCCCTCCACTTT
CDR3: CASIRAPIWQSSYNSPLHF

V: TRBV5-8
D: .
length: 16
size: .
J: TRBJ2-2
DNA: TGTGCCAGCCGAAGCGCCTTTCGCTGGAACACCGGGGAGCTGTTTTTT
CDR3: CASRSAFRWNTGELFF

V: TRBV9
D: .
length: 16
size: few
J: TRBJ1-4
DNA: TGTGCCAGCAGCGGCGCCCCAGGGGACACTAATGAAAAACTGTTTTTT
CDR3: CASSGAPGDTNEKLFF

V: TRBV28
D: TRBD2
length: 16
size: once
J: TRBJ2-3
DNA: TGTGCCAGCAGTCCGCCCGCGGGGGGGCCACGCAATACGCAGTATTTT
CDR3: CASSPPAGGPRNTQYF

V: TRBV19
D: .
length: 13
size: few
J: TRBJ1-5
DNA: TGTGCCAGTAGTATAGGTCCTAATCAGCCCCAGCATTTT
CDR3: CASSIGPNQPQHF

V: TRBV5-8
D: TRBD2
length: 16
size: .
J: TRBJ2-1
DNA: TGTGCCAGCGGCGCCGTTGGACTAGCTGTCTACAATGAGCAGTTCTTC
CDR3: CASGAVGLAVYNEQFF

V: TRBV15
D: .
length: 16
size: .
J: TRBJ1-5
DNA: TGTGCCACCAGCAGAGCAGGGAATAGTGGCAATCAGCCCCAGCATTTT
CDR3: CATSRAGNSGNQPQHF

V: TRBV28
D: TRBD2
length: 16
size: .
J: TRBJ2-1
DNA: TGTGCCAGCAGGCGTACTAGCGGGGGGTCCTACAATGAGCAGTTCTTC
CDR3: CASRRTSGGSYNEQFF

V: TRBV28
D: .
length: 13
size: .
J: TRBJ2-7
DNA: TGTGCCAGCAGTCCCCGGGGATTTGGCGAGCAGTACTTC
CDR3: CASSPRGFGEQYF

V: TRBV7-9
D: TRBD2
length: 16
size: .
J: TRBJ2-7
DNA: TGTGCCAGCAGCTTTTCACTAGCGCAAAGGTCCTACGAGCAGTACTTC
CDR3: CASSFSLAQRSYEQYF

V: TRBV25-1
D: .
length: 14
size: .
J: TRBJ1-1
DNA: TGTGCCAGCAGTGAGAGTCGGGGAAACACTGAAGCTTTCTTT
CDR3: CASSESRGNTEAFF

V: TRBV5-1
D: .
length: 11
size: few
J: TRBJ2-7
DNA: TGCGCCAGCAGTACAGGGTTCGAGCAGTACTTC
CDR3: CASSTGFEQYF

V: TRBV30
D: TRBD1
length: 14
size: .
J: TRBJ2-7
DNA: TGTGCCTGGAGTGTACAGGGGAGCCGCTACGAGCAGTACTTC
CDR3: CAWSVQGSRYEQYF

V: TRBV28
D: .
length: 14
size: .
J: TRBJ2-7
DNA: TGTGCCAGCAGTTTGGGGTCGGGAGAGGACGAGCAGTACTTC
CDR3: CASSLGSGEDEQYF

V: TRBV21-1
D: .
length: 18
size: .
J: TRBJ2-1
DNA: TGTGCCAGCAGCAAAGGTCCCCACGGGGGACTCTTCTACAATGAGCAGTTCTTC
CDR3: CASSKGPHGGLFYNEQFF

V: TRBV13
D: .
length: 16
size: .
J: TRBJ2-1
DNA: TGTGCCAGCAACATAGGGGGGGCCCTAAACTCCAATGAGCAGTTCTTC
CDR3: CASNIGGALNSNEQFF

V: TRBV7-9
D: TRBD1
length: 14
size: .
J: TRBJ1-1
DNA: TGTGCCAGCAGCTTAGTACAGGGGGCCGCTGAAGCTTTCTTT
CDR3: CASSLVQGAAEAFF

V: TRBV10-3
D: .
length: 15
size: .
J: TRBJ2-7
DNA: TGTGCCATCAGCGAGGGGGGAGGTAGGCCCTACGAGCAGTACTTC
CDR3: CAISEGGGRPYEQYF

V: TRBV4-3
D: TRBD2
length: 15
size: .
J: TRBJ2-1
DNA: TGCGCCAGCAGCCAAGATGCGACTAGCGGGAGGGAGCAGTTCTTC
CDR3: CASSQDATSGREQFF

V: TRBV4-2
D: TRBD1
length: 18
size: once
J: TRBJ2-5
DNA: TGTGCCAGCAGCCAAGGTAGTAATACAGGGGGAGTAGGAGAGACCCAGTACTTC
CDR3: CASSQGSNTGGVGETQYF

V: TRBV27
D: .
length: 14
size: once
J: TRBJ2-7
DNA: TGTGCCAGCAGTTTAACCCGGGCCGCGGGTGAGCAGTACTTC
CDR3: CASSLTRAAGEQYF

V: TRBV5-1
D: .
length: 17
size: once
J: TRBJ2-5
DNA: TGCGCCAGCAGCCCTCTAGTATGGGGGCGAAAAGAAGAGACCCAGTACTTC
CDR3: CASSPLVWGRKEETQYF

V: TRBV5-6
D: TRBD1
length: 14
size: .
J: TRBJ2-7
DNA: TGTGCCAGCAGCTTAGGGACAGGGGCCTACGAGCAGTACTTC
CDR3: CASSLGTGAYEQYF

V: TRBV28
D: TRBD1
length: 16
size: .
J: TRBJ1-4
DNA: TGTGCCAGCAGCCCCCGGGACAGGGAGGGTAGTGAAAAACTGTTTTTT
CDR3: CASSPRDREGSEKLFF

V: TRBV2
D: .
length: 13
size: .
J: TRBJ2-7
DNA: TGTGCCAGCAGGGCGACTAGTGGCTACGAGCAGTACTTC
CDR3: CASRATSGYEQYF

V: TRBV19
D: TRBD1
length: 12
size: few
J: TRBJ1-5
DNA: TGTGCCAGCGGACAGGGGGGTCAGCCCCAGCATTTT
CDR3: CASGQGGQPQHF

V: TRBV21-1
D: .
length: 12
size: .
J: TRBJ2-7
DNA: TGTGCCAGCAGCAAAGCCGGGACTAGCGGAGACTTC
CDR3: CASSKAGTSGDF

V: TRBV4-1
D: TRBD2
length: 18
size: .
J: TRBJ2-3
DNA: TGCGCCAGCAGCCTTCGGACTAGCGGGGGATTTAGCACAGATACGCAGTATTTT
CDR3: CASSLRTSGGFSTDTQYF